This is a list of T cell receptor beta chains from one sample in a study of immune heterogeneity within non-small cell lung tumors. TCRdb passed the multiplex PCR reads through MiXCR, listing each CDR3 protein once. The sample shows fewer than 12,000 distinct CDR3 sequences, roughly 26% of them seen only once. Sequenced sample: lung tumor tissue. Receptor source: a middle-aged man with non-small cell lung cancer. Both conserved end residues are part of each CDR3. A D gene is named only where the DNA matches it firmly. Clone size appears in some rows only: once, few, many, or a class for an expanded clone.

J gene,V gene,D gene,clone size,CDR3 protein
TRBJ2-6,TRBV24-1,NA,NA,CATKPSHGDPDLIAPGANVLTF
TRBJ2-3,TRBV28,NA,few,CASRFLQGTDTQYF
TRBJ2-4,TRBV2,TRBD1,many,CASSVGPGGYRDIQYF
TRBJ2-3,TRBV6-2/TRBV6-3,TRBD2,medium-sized,CASRKWSSGVTDTQYF
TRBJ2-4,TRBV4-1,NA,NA,CASSQGQSFVNIQYF
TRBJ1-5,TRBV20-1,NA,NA,CSLKTGSENRPQHF
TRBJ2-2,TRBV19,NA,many,CASTGRLSDTGELFF
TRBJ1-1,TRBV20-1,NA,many,CSARGGGEAFF
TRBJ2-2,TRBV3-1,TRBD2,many,CASSQRTSGRSRAGELFF
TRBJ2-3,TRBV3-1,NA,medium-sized,CASSQGGGADTQYF
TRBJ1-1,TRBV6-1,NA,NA,CASSYSFMNTEAFF
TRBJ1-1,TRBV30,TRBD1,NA,CAWSGTGKGGRTEAFF
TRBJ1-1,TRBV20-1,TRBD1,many,CSARRQGAFYSNTEAFF
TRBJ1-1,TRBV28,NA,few,CASSPPGPREGAFF
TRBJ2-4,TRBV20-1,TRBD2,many,CSALSSSGRVQLAKNIQYF
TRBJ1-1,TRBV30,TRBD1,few,CAWDRGQWGEAFF
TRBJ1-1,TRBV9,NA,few,CASSVVPGDTEAFF
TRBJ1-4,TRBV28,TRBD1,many,CASRRPGGGLFF
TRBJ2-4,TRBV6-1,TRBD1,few,CATLSDRRGIQYF
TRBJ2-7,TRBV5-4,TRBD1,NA,CASSSSGGMNYLYEQYF